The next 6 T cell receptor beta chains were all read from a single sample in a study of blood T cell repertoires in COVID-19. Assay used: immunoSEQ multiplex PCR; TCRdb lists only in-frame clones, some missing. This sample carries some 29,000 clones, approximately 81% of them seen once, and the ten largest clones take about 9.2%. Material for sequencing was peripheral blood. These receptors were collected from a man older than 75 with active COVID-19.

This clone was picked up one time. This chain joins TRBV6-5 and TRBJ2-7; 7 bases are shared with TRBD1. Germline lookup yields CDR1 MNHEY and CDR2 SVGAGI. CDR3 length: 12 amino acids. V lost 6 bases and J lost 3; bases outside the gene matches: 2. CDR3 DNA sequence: TGTGCCAGCAGGGGACAGTACTACGAGCAGTACTTC. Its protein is CASRGQYYEQYF.

The CDR3 DNA sequence: TGTGGATGCTCGGGGGTAGCGGGGGGGCCCCCCGGGGAGCTGTTTTTT. It yields the protein CGCSGVAGGPPGELFF. V is TRBV19 and J is TRBJ2-2; the match to TRBD2 covers 11 bases. Germline V gives CDR1 LNHDA, CDR2 SQIVND (reference sequence). CDR3 length: 16 residues.

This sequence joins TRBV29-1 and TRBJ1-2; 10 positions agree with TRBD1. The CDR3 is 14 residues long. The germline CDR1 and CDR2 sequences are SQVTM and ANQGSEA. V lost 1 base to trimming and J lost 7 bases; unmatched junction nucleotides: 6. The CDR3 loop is CSVEVGTGVVGYTF. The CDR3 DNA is TGCAGCGTTGAAGTAGGGACAGGGGTTGTTGGCTACACCTTC.

Here the CDR3 DNA reads TGTGCCAGTAGTATATCAGGGGGATGGGCTGAAGCTTTCTTT. Encoded protein: CASSISGGWAEAFF. The V call is TRBV19, the J call TRBJ1-1; TRBD1 matches 7 bases. J gave up 6 bases and V 2 bases, and 6 bases lay outside the gene matches. CDR1 is LNHDA, CDR2 SQIVND, per germline (reference sequence). The CDR3 runs to 14 residues.

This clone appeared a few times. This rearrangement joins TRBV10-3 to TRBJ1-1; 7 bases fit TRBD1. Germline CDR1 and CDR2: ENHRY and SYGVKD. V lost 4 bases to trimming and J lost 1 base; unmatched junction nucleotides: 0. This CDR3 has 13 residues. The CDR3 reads CAISGQGNTEAFF. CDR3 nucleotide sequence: TGTGCCATCAGTGGACAGGGGAACACTGAAGCTTTCTTT.

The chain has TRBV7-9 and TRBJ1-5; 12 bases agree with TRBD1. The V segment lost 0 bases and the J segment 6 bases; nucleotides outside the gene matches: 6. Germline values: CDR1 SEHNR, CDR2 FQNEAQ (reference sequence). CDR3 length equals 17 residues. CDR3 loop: CASSLAGTGGAAQPQHF. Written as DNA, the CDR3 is TGTGCCAGCAGCTTAGCGGGGACAGGGGGCGCGGCTCAGCCCCAGCATTTT.